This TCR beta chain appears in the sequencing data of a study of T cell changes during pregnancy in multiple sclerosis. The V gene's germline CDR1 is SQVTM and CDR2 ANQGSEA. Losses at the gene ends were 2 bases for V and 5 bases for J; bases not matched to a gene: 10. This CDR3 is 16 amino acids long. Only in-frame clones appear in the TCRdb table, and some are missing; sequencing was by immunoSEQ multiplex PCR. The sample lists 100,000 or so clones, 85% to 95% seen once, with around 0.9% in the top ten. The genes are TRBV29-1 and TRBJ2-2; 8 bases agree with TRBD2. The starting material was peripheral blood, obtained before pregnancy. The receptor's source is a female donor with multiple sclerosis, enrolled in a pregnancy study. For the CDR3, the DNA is TGCAGCGTTGAATGGAGCGGGAGTTCGCTGACCGGGGAGCTGTTTTTT. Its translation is CSVEWSGSSLTGELFF.